The 30 T cell receptor beta chains presented below share a single source sample, sequenced in a study of cytomegalovirus exposure and HLA in healthy donors. PCR used 60 Vbeta primers and 13 Jbeta primers. Assay used: immunoSEQ multiplex PCR; TCRdb lists only in-frame clones, some missing. The repertoire includes about 150,000 clones, about 85% of them detected once, and around 2% sits in the top ten. The sample comprised PBMCs. These receptors were collected from a woman aged 18-29 years in good health and CMV-seronegative.

This clone was detected a few times. The rearrangement uses TRBV6-6 and TRBJ1-2; 10 nucleotides line up with TRBD1. This CDR3 contains 14 residues. Per the germline V gene, CDR1 is MNHNY and CDR2 is SVGAGI (reference sequence). V lost 2 bases to trimming and J lost 8 bases; unmatched junction nucleotides: 5. This CDR3 is CASSYGTGVIGYTF. CDR3 DNA: TGTGCCAGCAGTTACGGGACAGGGGTGATCGGCTACACCTTC.

The chain has TRBV2 and TRBJ2-6; D is uncertain. The CDR3 contains 15 residues. The V end lost 6 bases, the J end lost 3 bases, and 12 bases lay between the germline ends. Germline-derived CDR1 and CDR2 are SNHLY and FYNNEI. CDR3 sequence: CASRPDRVGANVLTF. The CDR3 DNA sequence: TGTGCCAGCAGGCCCGATCGGGTTGGGGCCAACGTCCTGACTTTC.

The rearrangement uses TRBV5-1 and TRBJ2-1, with 12 bases lining up with TRBD2. The germline V gene encodes CDR1 SGHRS and CDR2 YFSETQ. The CDR3 is 20 residues long. After removal of 2 bases from V and 1 base from J, the junction contained 13 bases not matched to a gene. The CDR3 region is CASSFTGTFGLAGSYNEQFF. Here the CDR3 DNA reads TGCGCCAGCAGCTTTACCGGGACATTTGGACTAGCGGGATCCTACAATGAGCAGTTCTTC. The full variable domain, its missing parts supplied by reference TRBV5-1 and TRBJ2-1, is KAGVTQTPRYLIKTRGQQVTLSCSPISGHRSVSWYQQTPGQGLQFLFEYFSETQRNKGNFPGRFSGRQFSNSRSEMNVSTLELGDSALYLCASSFTGTFGLAGSYNEQFFGPGTRLTVL.

The chain joins TRBV11-2 to TRBJ2-5, with D uncertain. Trimming pared 0 bases from V and 4 bases from J, leaving 12 bases between. Looked up from germline, CDR1 is SGHAT and CDR2 is FQNNGV. CDR3 length equals 15 residues. The CDR3 sequence is CASSLDLRRGETQYF. The CDR3, as DNA: TGTGCCAGCAGCTTAGATCTTCGCCGCGGAGAGACCCAGTACTTC.

This rearrangement joins TRBV28 to TRBJ2-3, with D unclear. Germline CDR1 reads MDHEN; CDR2 reads SYDVKM. Trimming removed 3 bases from V and 5 bases from J, with 18 bases in between. The CDR3 runs to 16 residues. The chain's CDR3 is CASSFPFGGVQDTQYF. DNA for the CDR3: TGTGCCAGCAGTTTCCCGTTCGGCGGCGTCCAAGATACGCAGTATTTT.

The chain has TRBV28 and TRBJ2-1; 7 positions match TRBD2. The length of the CDR3 is 15 residues. With V trimmed by 5 bases and J by 8 bases, 12 bases remained unmatched. Germline assignment: CDR1 MDHEN and CDR2 SYDVKM. The CDR3 nucleotides are TGTGCCAGCAGTCCCACCTTTCCGGGAGGCGATGAGCAGTTCTTC. Amino acid sequence: CASSPTFPGGDEQFF.

This chain links TRBV7-9 with TRBJ2-2; TRBD2 matches at 7 bases. The germline V gene has CDR1 SEHNR and CDR2 FQNEAQ (reference sequence). The CDR3 is made up of 18 amino acids. With V trimmed by 1 base and J by 2 bases, 10 bases remained unmatched. CDR3 region: CASSLGGGTAVNTGELFF. CDR3 in DNA: TGTGCCAGCAGCTTAGGGGGGGGGACCGCCGTTAACACCGGGGAGCTGTTTTTT.

The V gene is TRBV7-9, the J gene TRBJ1-2; D gene ambiguous. V was shortened by 5 bases and J by 1 base, with 8 bases between the two germline ends. Germline-derived CDR1 and CDR2 are SEHNR and FQNEAQ (reference sequence). This CDR3 has 13 amino acids. CDR3 nucleotides: TGTGCCAGCAGCCAAACAAGTAACTATGGCTACACCTTC. Its protein is CASSQTSNYGYTF.

This clone turned up a few times. The genes are TRBV9 and TRBJ2-5, with 10 bases identical to TRBD1. CDR3 length: 13 amino acids. Trimming took 3 bases from V and 7 from J; bases not matched to a gene: 3. Looked up from germline, CDR1 is SGDLS and CDR2 is YYNGEE. DNA for the CDR3: TGTGCCAGCAGCGCTCGGACAGGGGGGACCCAGTACTTC. Its translation is CASSARTGGTQYF. Full variable domain (outside the CDR3, taken from reference TRBV9 and TRBJ2-5): DSGVTQTPKHLITATGQRVTLRCSPRSGDLSVYWYQQSLDQGLQFLIQYYNGEERAKGNILERFSAQQFPDLHSELNLSSLELGDSALYFCASSARTGGTQYFGPGTRLLVL.

Only one count was recorded for this clone. The genes are TRBV11-2 and TRBJ2-1, with D uncertain. The CDR3 loop spans 12 amino acids. Germline V gives CDR1 SGHAT, CDR2 FQNNGV. V lost 10 bases and J lost 3, with 10 bases in between. The DNA of the CDR3 is TGTGCCACCCGGCCGGGCTACAATGAGCAGTTCTTC. This gives the protein CATRPGYNEQFF.

The DNA of the CDR3 is TGTGCCAGCGGGCAGGGGCATAACACTGAAGCTTTCTTT. Its translation is CASGQGHNTEAFF. The V gene is TRBV7-2, the J gene TRBJ1-1, with D tentatively TRBD1 (6 bases). Trimming shortened V by 8 bases and J by 2 bases, and 12 bases separated the two germline ends. Per the germline V gene, CDR1 is SGHTA and CDR2 is FQGNSA. The CDR3 consists of 13 residues.

V usage is TRBV4-3 and J usage is TRBJ2-1, with 7 bases matching TRBD2. Germline V gene lookup returns CDR1 LGHNA and CDR2 YSLEER. Trimming took 0 bases from V and 6 from J; bases not matched to a gene: 8. This CDR3 contains 16 residues. The CDR3 sequence is CASSQERGSPPNEQFF. CDR3 nucleotides: TGCGCCAGCAGCCAAGAACGCGGGAGCCCCCCCAATGAGCAGTTCTTC.

J is TRBJ1-2 and V is TRBV28; 9 nucleotides agree with TRBD1. The V gene's germline CDR1 is MDHEN and CDR2 SYDVKM. After removal of 8 bases from V and 8 bases from J, the junction contained 6 bases not matched to a gene. The CDR3 spans 12 residues. The CDR3 loop reads CASLQGATGYTF. The CDR3 nucleotides are TGTGCCAGCTTACAGGGGGCGACAGGCTACACCTTC.

The table lists this clone with a few counts. The gene calls are TRBV2 and TRBJ2-5; weak D call: TRBD1 (6 bases). V was cut by 6 bases and J by 7 bases, with 18 bases left in between. From germline, CDR1 is SNHLY and CDR2 FYNNEI. The CDR3 covers 14 residues. The CDR3: CASRVDLLGGTQYF. The CDR3 coding sequence is TGTGCCAGCAGGGTGGACCTCCTAGGGGGGACCCAGTACTTC.

The CDR3 region has the DNA TGCGCCAGCAGCCAAGAGGGCAAACCTGCAACTAATGAAAAACTGTTTTTT. This gives the protein CASSQEGKPATNEKLFF. The rearrangement joins TRBV4-3 to TRBJ1-4; D gene ambiguous. The CDR3 has 17 residues. Between the trimmed V and J ends, which lost 0 bases and 0 bases, there was a span of 11 bases. Germline CDR1 is LGHNA and CDR2 is YSLEER.

This clone was found once. The chain carries TRBV5-4 and TRBJ2-2; D gene ambiguous. There are 15 residues in the CDR3. Germline V gives CDR1 SGHNT, CDR2 YYREEE (reference sequence). The germline V and J ends were trimmed by 0 bases and 3 bases, with 9 bases remaining between them. CDR3 loop: CASSLDQTYTGELFF. The CDR3 DNA sequence: TGTGCCAGCAGCTTGGACCAAACTTACACCGGGGAGCTGTTTTTT.

The rearrangement uses TRBV7-9 and TRBJ1-3; the D gene is possibly TRBD1 (5 bases). The CDR3 runs to 14 residues. With 2 bases removed from V and 8 bases from J, the gap between germline ends came to 13 bases. Germline CDR1 and CDR2: SEHNR and FQNEAQ (reference sequence). The CDR3 region has the DNA TGTGCCAGCAGCTTACCCGCAGGGAAGGACACCATATATTTT. Its protein product is CASSLPAGKDTIYF.

The chain uses TRBV9 and TRBJ2-1; 8 bases agree with TRBD2. The CDR3 is made up of 14 amino acids. Germline CDR1 SGDLS, CDR2 YYNGEE. V shed 3 bases, J shed 2 bases, and the junction held 1 base outside the gene matches. The CDR3 DNA reads TGTGCCAGCAGCGGACTAGCGCCCTACAATGAGCAGTTCTTC. Translation gives CASSGLAPYNEQFF. The variable domain in full, with the rest retrieved from reference TRBV9 and TRBJ2-1, is DSGVTQTPKHLITATGQRVTLRCSPRSGDLSVYWYQQSLDQGLQFLIQYYNGEERAKGNILERFSAQQFPDLHSELNLSSLELGDSALYFCASSGLAPYNEQFFGPGTRLTVL.

V gene TRBV20-1 combines with J gene TRBJ1-4; D uncertain. The CDR3 runs to 11 residues. The ends were cut back, 5 bases at V and 7 bases at J, with 8 bases in the middle. Germline assignment: CDR1 DFQATT and CDR2 SNEGSKA (reference sequence). CDR3 DNA sequence: TGCAGTGCTCCCTTTCGTGAAAAACTGTTTTTT. Translated: CSAPFREKLFF.

The V and J genes are TRBV6-6 and TRBJ2-1; D is unclear. Germline CDR1 MNHNY, CDR2 SVGAGI (reference sequence). The CDR3 is 14 amino acids. Trimming removed 0 bases at V and 3 bases at J, with 6 bases between. CDR3: CASSYSRVYNEQFF. CDR3 bases: TGTGCCAGCAGTTACTCGAGAGTCTACAATGAGCAGTTCTTC.

The V gene is TRBV19, the J gene TRBJ1-4, with D perhaps matching TRBD1 (5 bases). The CDR3 contains 15 residues. Germline CDR1 is LNHDA and CDR2 is SQIVND (reference sequence). The V end was cut by 6 bases, the J end by 5 bases, with 16 bases between. This CDR3 reads CASRPPGLPNEKLFF. In DNA, the CDR3 is TGTGCCAGTAGGCCCCCGGGACTCCCAAATGAAAAACTGTTTTTT. Full variable domain (remainder filled in from reference TRBV19 and TRBJ1-4): DGGITQSPKYLFRKEGQNVTLSCEQNLNHDAMYWYRQDPGQGLRLIYYSQIVNDFQKGDIAEGYSVSREKKESFPLTVTSAQKNPTAFYLCASRPPGLPNEKLFFGSGTQLSVL.

The chain uses TRBV28 and TRBJ2-3; TRBD2 agrees at 7 bases. The germline V gene encodes CDR1 MDHEN and CDR2 SYDVKM. This CDR3 spans 15 amino acids. V shed 5 bases and J 5 bases; nucleotides not matched to a gene: 10. In DNA form, the CDR3 reads TGTGCCAGCAGTCCAGCGGGGTGGGAGGGAGATACGCAGTATTTT. Translating it yields CASSPAGWEGDTQYF.

V gene TRBV7-3 combines with J gene TRBJ2-7, with 7 bases aligning to TRBD1. This CDR3 comprises 14 residues. The germline V gene has CDR1 SGHTA and CDR2 FQGTGA. V trimming: 5 bases; J trimming: 2 bases; junction bases outside the gene matches: 6. For the CDR3, the DNA is TGTGCCAGCAGCCGGGACAGACTAACCTACGAGCAGTACTTC. Translated: CASSRDRLTYEQYF.

This chain links TRBV9 with TRBJ2-3, with 7 bases aligning to TRBD2. CDR1 SGDLS and CDR2 YYNGEE come from the germline V gene. The CDR3 contains 21 residues. The V segment lost 4 bases and the J segment 0 bases; nucleotides outside the gene matches: 23. CDR3 sequence: CASSPLGRDYQSLSSTDTQYF. In DNA, the CDR3 is TGTGCCAGCAGCCCTCTCGGCCGGGACTACCAATCCCTGTCTAGCACAGATACGCAGTATTTT.

Here the CDR3 reads CASSPGIAGSYEQYF. CDR3 DNA sequence: TGTGCCAGCAGCCCCGGGATAGCGGGGTCCTACGAGCAGTACTTC. This chain joins TRBV9 and TRBJ2-7, with 8 bases aligning to TRBD2. The germline gives CDR1 SGDLS, CDR2 YYNGEE. The CDR3 extends over 15 amino acids. J was trimmed by 1 base and V by 4 bases; bases with no gene match: 7.

CDR3 in DNA: TGTGCCTTAAGGGACTTAGACACAGATACGCAGTATTTT. This codes for CALRDLDTDTQYF. The chain uses TRBV30 and TRBJ2-3; perhaps TRBD2 as D (6 bases). Germline V gives CDR1 GTSNPN, CDR2 SVGIG (reference sequence). This CDR3 has 13 residues. Trimming removed 7 bases at V and 2 bases at J, with 13 bases between. Based on the CDR3 plus reference TRBV30 and TRBJ2-3, the full variable domain is SQTIHQWPATLVQPVGSPLSLECTVEGTSNPNLYWYRQAAGRGLQLLFYSVGIGQISSEVPQNLSASRPQDRQFILSSKKLLLSDSGFYLCALRDLDTDTQYFGPGTRLTVL.

This chain uses TRBV18 with TRBJ2-3; the match to TRBD1 covers 11 bases. V trimming: 0 bases; J trimming: 3 bases; junction bases outside the gene matches: 8. Per germline, CDR1 KGHSH and CDR2 LQKENI. CDR3 length: 18 residues. The CDR3, as DNA: TGTGCCAGCTCACCACCGAGGGGCGGACAGGGGGCAACAGATACGCAGTATTTT. Protein product: CASSPPRGGQGATDTQYF.

The chain combines TRBV7-6 with TRBJ2-1, with 9 bases that match TRBD2. The ends lost 5 bases at V and 7 bases at J; junction bases unmatched: 9. This CDR3 spans 15 amino acids. Germline V gene sequence: CDR1 SGHVS, CDR2 FNYEAQ. The CDR3 DNA sequence: TGTGCCAGCAGCCAGGGACTAGCCCGGGGTAATGAGCAGTTCTTC. This translates into CASSQGLARGNEQFF.

The chain links TRBV19 to TRBJ2-3, with D tentatively TRBD1 (7 bases). This CDR3 has 15 residues. Germline values: CDR1 LNHDA, CDR2 SQIVND (reference sequence). V was shortened by 8 bases and J by 7 bases, with 22 bases between the two germline ends. DNA of the CDR3: TGTGCCAGTCCCCCGGCGGGACAGACCTTGAATACGCAGTATTTT. Its protein is CASPPAGQTLNTQYF.

The chain is built from TRBV28 and TRBJ2-7; TRBD1 is a possible D gene (5 bases). Deletions cut 3 bases from V and 2 bases from J, with 8 bases between. Per germline, CDR1 MDHEN and CDR2 SYDVKM. CDR3 size: 13 residues. CDR3 in amino acids: CASSFDRPYEQYF. The CDR3 DNA reads as TGTGCCAGCAGTTTCGACAGACCCTACGAGCAGTACTTC.